Presented here are 16 T cell receptor beta chains from one specimen sequenced in a study of blood T cells in healthy people across ages. Through a sample-barcoded 5' primer and a J-beta primer mix, a second PCR was run for roughly 7 to 12 cycles. TCRdb called the 5' RACE reads again in MiXCR, with one record for every CDR3 protein. The table includes 600,000 to 800,000 distinct CDR3 sequences, roughly half detected once. What was sequenced was blood. The receptors were sampled from an elderly woman in good health.

This clonotype was counted once. This sequence joins TRBV7-2 and TRBJ2-1, with 15 positions matching TRBD2. V was pared by 6 bases and J by 3 bases, with 3 bases of the junction left unmatched. CDR1 SGHTA and CDR2 FQGNSA come from the germline V gene. This CDR3 has 16 residues. This CDR3 is CASSRTSGGVYNEQFF. Written as DNA, the CDR3 is TGTGCCAGCAGTCGGACTAGCGGGGGGGTCTACAATGAGCAGTTCTTC.

This clonotype has a count of ten or more. This sequence joins TRBV7-2 and TRBJ2-3; D is uncertain. Trimming took off 5 bases at V and 0 bases at J, with 15 bases between the two ends. This CDR3 has 16 amino acids. Germline V gives CDR1 SGHTA, CDR2 FQGNSA. CDR3: CASSLVGPPSTDTQYF. The CDR3, as DNA: TGTGCCAGCAGCCTAGTTGGGCCCCCTAGCACAGATACGCAGTATTTT.

This rearrangement joins TRBV24-1 to TRBJ2-5, with D tentatively TRBD1 (6 bases). Between the trimmed V and J ends, which lost 3 bases and 1 base, there was a span of 17 bases. The germline V gene encodes CDR1 KGHDR and CDR2 SFDVKD. This CDR3 spans 17 amino acids. CDR3 nucleotide sequence: TGTGCCACCAGTGATCCCGGTGGGACATCAGTCCAAGAGACCCAGTACTTC. Amino acid sequence: CATSDPGGTSVQETQYF.

The CDR3 DNA reads as TGTGCCAGCAGTTCCAGACAGGGAGACTATGGCTACACCTTC. Protein sequence: CASSSRQGDYGYTF. V gene TRBV6-6 combines with J gene TRBJ1-2; 7 bases match TRBD1. From germline, CDR1 is MNHNY and CDR2 SVGAGI (reference sequence). This CDR3 is 14 amino acids long. V shed 4 bases and J 3 bases; nucleotides not matched to a gene: 5.

In this sample, this clonotype turned up many times. CDR3 sequence (DNA): TGTGCCAGCTCACCTCGGGACCAAAATCAGGGCGGCTACACCTTC. Its protein product is CASSPRDQNQGGYTF. The chain combines TRBV18 with TRBJ1-2, with D perhaps matching TRBD1 (5 bases). Trimming took 3 bases from V and 8 from J, leaving 19 bases between them. This CDR3 comprises 15 residues. Germline V CDR1 and CDR2: KGHSH, LQKENI.

The chain joins TRBV18 to TRBJ2-5, with 7 bases fitting TRBD1. The CDR3 loop spans 15 amino acids. With 3 bases clipped from V and 4 bases from J, the junction kept 8 bases outside the gene matches. CDR1 KGHSH and CDR2 LQKENI come from the germline V gene. The CDR3 DNA follows: TGTGCCAGCTCACCTCGACAGGGTGTTGGAGAGACCCAGTACTTC. Protein product: CASSPRQGVGETQYF.

This clonotype has just a few counts. V gene TRBV12-3 or TRBV12-4 combines with J gene TRBJ2-1, with D possibly TRBD2 on 5 matching bases. Between the trimmed V and J ends, which lost 3 bases and 0 bases, there was a span of 18 bases. The CDR3 has 18 residues. CDR3 in amino acids: CASSLADSPLSSYNEQFF. DNA for the CDR3: TGTGCCAGCAGTTTGGCGGACTCGCCCTTAAGCTCCTACAATGAGCAGTTCTTC.

The chain has TRBV18 and TRBJ2-7; 9 bases are shared with TRBD1. Germline V gives CDR1 KGHSH, CDR2 LQKENI. The CDR3 is 16 residues long. The ends lost 5 bases at V and 3 bases at J; junction bases unmatched: 11. This CDR3 reads CASSTLGTGSHYEQYF. The CDR3 DNA reads as TGTGCCAGCTCAACTCTCGGGACAGGGTCTCACTACGAGCAGTACTTC.

This clonotype was detected once. The chain has TRBV20-1 and TRBJ1-4; 10 bases agree with TRBD1. Germline CDR1 is DFQATT and CDR2 is SNEGSKA (reference sequence). This CDR3 has 13 residues. V dropped 6 bases and J dropped 7; count of bases not matched to a gene: 5. In DNA form, the CDR3 reads TGCAGTGCCGCGACAGGGGGCCGTGAAAAACTGTTTTTT. This translates into CSAATGGREKLFF.

This chain uses TRBV7-9 with TRBJ2-1; maybe TRBD2 (6 bases). The CDR3 contains 15 residues. The germline V gene has CDR1 SEHNR and CDR2 FQNEAQ (reference sequence). The V end was cut by 1 base, the J end by 6 bases, with 13 bases between. CDR3: CASSLVRLVGNEQFF. DNA for the CDR3: TGTGCCAGCAGCTTAGTCCGACTAGTTGGCAATGAGCAGTTCTTC. Using reference TRBV7-9 and TRBJ2-1 for the parts outside the CDR3, the full variable domain is DTGVSQNPRHKITKRGQNVTFRCDPISEHNRLYWYRQTLGQGPEFLTYFQNEAQLEKSRLLSDRFSAERPKGSFSTLEIQRTEQGDSAMYLCASSLVRLVGNEQFFGPGTRLTVL.

The J gene is TRBJ2-3, the V gene TRBV20-1; TRBD1 or TRBD2 may be the D gene (5 bases each). The length of the CDR3 is 14 residues. The ends were cut back, 6 bases at V and 5 bases at J, with 18 bases in the middle. The V gene's germline CDR1 is DFQATT and CDR2 SNEGSKA (reference sequence). CDR3 DNA: TGCAGTGCCCCCGGGGCAGGGTTAGAAGATACGCAGTATTTT. Its translation: CSAPGAGLEDTQYF.

The CDR3 nucleotides read TGTGCCAGCAGCTACGTATCGAGGACTAGCGGGAGGCGGACCGGGGAGCTGTTTTTT. Encoded protein: CASSYVSRTSGRRTGELFF. The rearrangement links TRBV7-2 to TRBJ2-2; 14 nucleotides align to TRBD2. Germline assignment: CDR1 SGHTA and CDR2 FQGNSA. J gave up 5 bases and V 4 bases, and 12 bases lay outside the gene matches. The CDR3 is made up of 19 amino acids.

CDR3 sequence reads: CASSPRTREGLYNEQFF. The DNA for the CDR3 is TGTGCCAGCAGCCCCCGTACCCGGGAGGGACTCTACAATGAGCAGTTCTTC. The gene calls are TRBV7-3 and TRBJ2-1, with 8 nucleotides matching TRBD2. Germline V gene data show CDR1 as SGHTA and CDR2 as FQGTGA. Germline trimming cut 5 bases from V and 3 bases from J; bases unmatched to any gene: 12. The CDR3 totals 17 residues. Full variable domain (missing parts from reference TRBV7-3 and TRBJ2-1): GAGVSQTPSNKVTEKGKYVELRCDPISGHTALYWYRQSLGQGPEFLIYFQGTGAADDSGLPNDRFFAVRPEGSVSTLKIQRTERGDSAVYLCASSPRTREGLYNEQFFGPGTRLTVL.

In its sample, this clonotype was seen many times. The rearrangement uses TRBV27 and TRBJ2-1, with 8 bases identical to TRBD2. CDR3 size: 17 residues. Germline V gene lookup returns CDR1 MNHEY and CDR2 SMNVEV (reference sequence). Unmatched junction bases numbered 14, after V lost 3 bases and J lost 7 bases. The CDR3 loop is CASSFYSRSGGYNEQFF. CDR3 nucleotides: TGTGCCAGCAGTTTTTATAGCCGAAGCGGGGGCTATAATGAGCAGTTCTTC.

On this clonotype itself: One end of the junction does not line up with germline, which may come from a read error. The chain uses TRBV7-7 and TRBJ2-5; the D gene is possibly TRBD2 (6 bases). CDR1 is SSHAT, CDR2 FNYEAQ, per germline (reference sequence). The CDR3 extends over 15 amino acids. CDR3 coding DNA: TGTGCTAGCAGCTTAGAGGGGAGGTCTGGAGAGACCCAGTACTTC. Translated: CASSLEGRSGETQYF.

Worth noting for this clonotype: One base away lies a much larger clone, so this may be a sequencing read error. J is TRBJ1-2 and V is TRBV3-1; the D gene is possibly TRBD1 (6 bases). This CDR3 spans 15 amino acids. With 3 bases removed from V and 2 bases from J, the gap between germline ends came to 13 bases. Germline V gene lookup returns CDR1 LGHDT and CDR2 YNNKEL (reference sequence). CDR3 in DNA: TGTGCCAGCAGCCAGAGGGGCCAGGGGAACTATGGCTACACCTTC. Encoded protein: CASSQRGQGNYGYTF.